Listed below are T cell receptor beta chains from one sample, sequenced in a study of blood T cell repertoires in COVID-19. Sequencing was performed with immunoSEQ multiplex PCR; in TCRdb, only in-frame clones are kept and a portion is missing. The sample lists hundreds of thousands of clones; approximately 92% were seen once. Sequencing was done on a sample of PBMCs or T cells enriched from blood (not recorded which). These receptors were collected from a man under 40 who had recovered from COVID-19. Each CDR3 is given with its conserved first and last residue. The D gene is left open where the match is weak. Expanded clones are given a class, and other clones once, few, many or no size at all.

clone size	V gene	J gene	D gene	CDR3 DNA	CDR3 protein
.	TRBV12-3/TRBV12-4	TRBJ2-1	.	TGTGCCAGCAGTCCGACCGGCGGTGGGGAGCAGTTCTTC	CASSPTGGGEQFF
once	TRBV12-3/TRBV12-4	TRBJ1-6	TRBD1	TGTGCCAGCACCCGGACAGGGGGTTCACCCCTCCACTTT	CASTRTGGSPLHF
.	TRBV6-1	TRBJ2-2	.	TGTGCCAGCAGTGACGGACTACCCACCGGGGAGCTGTTTTTT	CASSDGLPTGELFF
few	TRBV7-9	TRBJ2-7	.	TGTGCCAGCAGCTTGGATATCGGGACAAACTACTTC	CASSLDIGTNYF
.	TRBV29-1	TRBJ2-1	.	TGCAGCGTTGAAAGACAGAACCATTACAATGAGCAGTTCTTC	CSVERQNHYNEQFF
.	TRBV7-9	TRBJ1-2	TRBD1	TGTGCCAGCAGCCCGAGACCGGGACAGGGAAATGGCTACACCTTC	CASSPRPGQGNGYTF
.	TRBV18	TRBJ1-2	.	TGTGCCAGCTCACCGTCGTCAGACACGTATGGCTACACCTTC	CASSPSSDTYGYTF
.	TRBV11-2	TRBJ2-1	TRBD2	TGTGCCAGCAGCCCGATTAGCGGGATGTACAATGAGCAGTTCTTC	CASSPISGMYNEQFF
.	TRBV29-1	TRBJ2-7	TRBD1	TGCAGCGCCGTCAGCCCACTCCCAACAGGGGTCCACGAGCAGTACTTC	CSAVSPLPTGVHEQYF
.	TRBV7-8	TRBJ1-4	.	TGTGCCAGCAGCTTCCAGGGAAACGAAAAACTGTTTTTT	CASSFQGNEKLFF
.	TRBV15	TRBJ1-1	.	TGTGCCACCAGCAGAGATCGCTGGGCAGGGGTGACTGAAGCTTTCTTT	CATSRDRWAGVTEAFF
few	TRBV27	TRBJ2-1	.	TGTGCCAGCAGCCTGGGCCAGAAAAGATACAATGAGCAGTTCTTC	CASSLGQKRYNEQFF
.	TRBV10-3	TRBJ1-5	TRBD1	TGTGCCATCAGCGCGACAGGGGGCCGGGAGCCCCAGCATTTT	CAISATGGREPQHF
.	TRBV12-3/TRBV12-4	TRBJ2-4	.	TGTGCCAGCAGCGACAGGGCCAAAAACATTCAGTACTTC	CASSDRAKNIQYF
.	TRBV28	TRBJ1-1	.	TGTGCCAGCAGTTTACTATCCCCGGGAGTACACACTGAAGCTTTCTTT	CASSLLSPGVHTEAFF
.	TRBV7-2	TRBJ1-1	TRBD1	TGTGCCAGCAGCCTCCAGGGACAGGGGAAAGCTGAAGCTTTCTTT	CASSLQGQGKAEAFF
.	TRBV3-1/TRBV3-2	TRBJ1-1	.	TGTGCCAGCAGCCAAGTCTCCCTGAACACTGAAGCTTTCTTT	CASSQVSLNTEAFF
.	TRBV7-2	TRBJ1-1	.	TGTGCCAGCCACCGGGACACTCGATGGAACACTGAAGCTTTCTTT	CASHRDTRWNTEAFF
.	TRBV5-1	TRBJ1-1	.	TGCGCCAGCAGAATCGCCTCGGGAAGAGTTGAAGCTTTCTTT	CASRIASGRVEAFF
.	TRBV6-5	TRBJ1-1	.	TGTGCCAGCAGTTACTCCGAGACAGTGAACACTGAAGCTTTCTTT	CASSYSETVNTEAFF
.	TRBV5-6	TRBJ1-2	.	TGTGCCAGCAGCTTGGGCCAGGATTTAGGCTACACCTTC	CASSLGQDLGYTF
.	TRBV5-4	TRBJ1-4	.	TGTGCCAGCAGCTCAGGCAACAGGAATGAAAAACTGTTTTTT	CASSSGNRNEKLFF
.	TRBV14	TRBJ2-7	TRBD1	TGTGCCAGCAGCCAAGCGGACAGGGGGCGCTACGAGCAGTACTTC	CASSQADRGRYEQYF
.	TRBV19	TRBJ1-5	TRBD1	TGTGCCAGTACCACGGGACAGGAGGTGCCCCAGCATTTT	CASTTGQEVPQHF
few	TRBV2	TRBJ1-2	.	.	CASSSSTGGSGYTF
.	TRBV6-1	TRBJ2-1	TRBD2	TGTGCCAGCAGTGAATTTAAGCGGGAGGGCAATGAGCAGTTCTTC	CASSEFKREGNEQFF
.	TRBV2	TRBJ1-5	TRBD1	TGTGCCAGCAGACCGGGACAGGGTCGGACGGGGGGTGATCAGCCCCAGCATTTT	CASRPGQGRTGGDQPQHF
few	TRBV5-1	TRBJ2-5	.	TGCGCCAGCAGCTTGGTTTCCGGGGGAGAGACCCAGTACTTC	CASSLVSGGETQYF
.	TRBV7-9	TRBJ1-4	.	TGTGCCAGCAGCTTAGATTCAGCGCGGTTATTTTTT	CASSLDSARLFF
.	TRBV18	TRBJ2-7	TRBD1	TGTGCCAGCTCAGCTGGACAGGGGTCACCCCTCGGCGTCTCAGAGCAGTACTTC	CASSAGQGSPLGVSEQYF
.	TRBV11-2	TRBJ2-1	.	TGTGCCAGCAGCCGCGCAACGAGCTCCTACAATGAGCAGTTCTTC	CASSRATSSYNEQFF
.	TRBV10-3	TRBJ2-2	.	TGTGCCATCAGTTCGGGGAACACCGGGGAGCTGTTTTTT	CAISSGNTGELFF
.	TRBV11-2	TRBJ2-5	TRBD1	TGTGCCAGCAGCTACCGGACAGGGAACGACGAGACCCAGTACTTC	CASSYRTGNDETQYF
.	TRBV12-3/TRBV12-4	TRBJ2-2	.	TGTGCCAGCAGCCTAACAGGGACCGGGGAGCTGTTTTTT	CASSLTGTGELFF
.	TRBV23-1	TRBJ2-7	.	TGCGCCAGCCTCGCGCGGAGCTCCTACGAGCAGTACTTC	CASLARSSYEQYF
.	TRBV3-1/TRBV3-2	TRBJ2-7	TRBD2	TGTGCCAGCTCTGGGCTAGCGGGAGTCTACGAGCAGTACTTC	CASSGLAGVYEQYF
.	TRBV7-9	TRBJ2-7	TRBD1	TGTGCCAGCAGCTTACGGGGACAGGGATGGGACGAGCAGTACTTC	CASSLRGQGWDEQYF
.	TRBV7-8	TRBJ2-1	TRBD2	TGTGCCAGCAGCCCGAGAGTCCTAGCGGGAGGGCTTGGGTCCTACAATGAGCAGTTCTTC	CASSPRVLAGGLGSYNEQFF
.	TRBV9	TRBJ2-1	TRBD2	TGTGCCAGCAGCGTTCCTTTAAAGCGGGAGGGCCTTTACAATGAGCAGTTCTTC	CASSVPLKREGLYNEQFF
.	TRBV28	TRBJ1-4	TRBD1	TGTGCCAGCAGTGCCCCGGACAGGGGCGATGAAAAACTGTTTTTT	CASSAPDRGDEKLFF
.	TRBV6-5	TRBJ1-2	TRBD1	TGTGCCAGCACCCGGCAGGGGGCCTGGGTCTATGGCTACACCTTC	CASTRQGAWVYGYTF
.	TRBV5-4	TRBJ2-7	TRBD2	TGTGCCAGCAGCTTGACGTCATCGCTAGCGGGGGCCCAATACGAGCAGTACTTC	CASSLTSSLAGAQYEQYF
once	TRBV6-2/TRBV6-3	TRBJ1-5	.	TGTGCCAGCAGTTACTCCCCCGAGGTTGGAAGACAGCCCCAGCATTTT	CASSYSPEVGRQPQHF
.	TRBV28	TRBJ1-2	TRBD1	TGTGCCAGCGACCGGACAGGGCATCGGGGGGCGAATTATGGCTACACCTTC	CASDRTGHRGANYGYTF